What follows are 5 T cell receptor beta chains derived from one specimen sequenced in a study of OX40 agonist ivuxolimab in advanced cancers. Using immunoSEQ multiplex PCR, the repertoire was profiled, and TCRdb retains in-frame clones only, with some absent. The table lists tens of thousands of clones, just over 85% of them singletons. The material was CD4+ or CD8+ T cells sorted from blood, obtained in a trial of the OX40 agonist ivuxolimab. The receptors were gathered from an adult with an advanced solid tumor such as melanoma, head and neck, liver or kidney cancer.

The chain links TRBV30 to TRBJ2-2; D ambiguous. Germline CDR1 reads GTSNPN; CDR2 reads SVGIG (reference sequence). V gave up 0 bases and J gave up 8 bases, with 4 bases separating them. The CDR3 spans 11 residues. This CDR3 is CAWSVGGELFF. The CDR3 coding sequence is TGTGCCTGGAGTGTAGGTGGGGAGCTGTTTTTT. The full variable domain, with the rest looked up from reference TRBV30 and TRBJ2-2, is SQTIHQWPATLVQPVGSPLSLECTVEGTSNPNLYWYRQAAGRGLQLLFYSVGIGQISSEVPQNLSASRPQDRQFILSSKKLLLSDSGFYLCAWSVGGELFFGEGSRLTVL.

This clone was seen only a few times. The V and J genes are TRBV5-1 and TRBJ1-1; D is undetermined. The length of the CDR3 is 16 residues. Trimming removed 4 bases at V and 2 bases at J, with 18 bases between. CDR1 is SGHRS, CDR2 YFSETQ, per germline. CDR3 loop: CASSPTASARNTEAFF. As DNA, the CDR3 is TGCGCCAGCAGCCCAACTGCGTCAGCGAGAAACACTGAAGCTTTCTTT.

This chain links TRBV11-3 with TRBJ2-5; tentative D call: TRBD1 (7 bases). The CDR3 runs to 17 residues. Germline-derived CDR1 and CDR2 are SGHNT and YENEEA. V dropped 3 bases and J dropped 3 bases, with 20 bases sitting between them. The CDR3 sequence is CASSLRSGGQGEETQYF. CDR3 nucleotides: TGTGCCAGCAGCTTGCGCTCTGGAGGGCAGGGGGAAGAGACCCAGTACTTC.

This clone was detected a few times. This rearrangement joins TRBV4-3 to TRBJ1-2; D gene ambiguous. Trimming shortened V by 0 bases and J by 4 bases, and 9 bases separated the two germline ends. Germline CDR1 and CDR2: LGHNA and YSLEER. This CDR3 region has 14 residues. CDR3 residues: CASSQDPRGYGYTF. The CDR3 bases are TGCGCCAGCAGCCAAGATCCCCGGGGCTATGGCTACACCTTC.

CDR3 nucleotide sequence: TGCAGCGTTACACTCCTGGGGGGGACTAGCGGATTCCCCTCCTACGAGCAGTACTTC. Translated, it gives CSVTLLGGTSGFPSYEQYF. This chain connects TRBV29-1 to TRBJ2-7; 11 nucleotides line up with TRBD2. The germline V gene has CDR1 SQVTM and CDR2 ANQGSEA. After removal of 5 bases from V and 0 bases from J, the junction contained 18 bases not matched to a gene. The CDR3 is made up of 19 amino acids.